These 29 T cell receptor beta chains share one sample of origin, sequenced in a study of T cell responses to AZD1222 COVID-19 vaccine. Sequencing used immunoSEQ multiplex PCR; TCRdb keeps in-frame clones, though not all of them. The table includes about 80,000 clones, roughly 90% detected once. Sequencing was performed on peripheral blood, taken 28 days after the second AZD1222 dose. The receptors stem from an adult who received the AZD1222 COVID-19 vaccine.

This clone was observed once. The rearrangement links TRBV27 to TRBJ2-3, with D possibly TRBD2 on 5 matching bases. Trimming cost V 3 bases and J 4 bases, with 14 bases left between them. Germline V CDR1 and CDR2: MNHEY, SMNVEV (reference sequence). The CDR3 has 15 amino acids. The CDR3 region is CASSFRTDGADTQYF. The DNA for the CDR3 is TGTGCCAGCAGTTTTCGGACGGACGGGGCAGATACGCAGTATTTT.

The chain has TRBV6-5 and TRBJ1-6; D is ambiguous. CDR1 is MNHEY, CDR2 SVGAGI, per germline. The CDR3 runs to 13 residues. V lost 6 bases to trimming and J lost 6 bases, with 9 bases between them. The CDR3 region is CASSVRANSPLHF. The CDR3 nucleotides read TGTGCCAGCAGCGTTCGGGCTAATTCACCCCTCCACTTT.

The J gene is TRBJ2-4, the V gene TRBV27; D is unresolved. Germline CDR1 and CDR2: MNHEY and SMNVEV (reference sequence). V lost 6 bases to trimming and J lost 9 bases, with 12 bases between them. The CDR3 has 12 amino acids. The CDR3 protein is CASRSSVGIQYF. CDR3 DNA sequence: TGTGCCAGCAGGTCCTCGGTTGGCATTCAGTACTTC.

CDR3 sequence (DNA): TGTGCCAGCCGAGACACCTGCACCTATGGCTACACCTTC. Protein product: CASRDTCTYGYTF. The V call is TRBV5-6, the J call TRBJ1-2; unclear D gene. The CDR3 is 13 amino acids. The germline V gene has CDR1 SGHDT and CDR2 YYEEEE. Trimming shortened V by 7 bases and J by 4 bases, and 14 bases separated the two germline ends.

V usage is TRBV28 and J usage is TRBJ2-4; the D is unclear. This CDR3 spans 12 amino acids. Germline loops: CDR1 MDHEN, CDR2 SYDVKM. With 5 bases removed from V and 5 bases from J, the gap between germline ends came to 7 bases. CDR3 loop: CASSPVQNIQYF. Written as DNA, the CDR3 is TGTGCCAGCAGTCCCGTACAAAACATTCAGTACTTC.

This clone was counted between two and nine times. The V gene is TRBV10-3, the J gene TRBJ2-7; maybe TRBD1 (5 bases). This CDR3 region has 14 residues. Trimming shortened V by 4 bases and J by 7 bases, and 17 bases separated the two germline ends. CDR1 ENHRY and CDR2 SYGVKD come from the germline V gene. The CDR3 nucleotides are TGTGCCATCAGTGCGGGCCAGGGCCATGGAGAGCAGTACTTC. Protein: CAISAGQGHGEQYF.

This clone was recorded a few times. This rearrangement joins TRBV29-1 to TRBJ2-7; D is tentatively TRBD1 or TRBD2 (5 bases each). The CDR3 extends over 14 amino acids. Germline lookup yields CDR1 SQVTM and CDR2 ANQGSEA. V lost 4 bases and J 1 base, leaving 14 bases between the germline ends. In DNA, the CDR3 is TGCAGCGTTGGGGGTGGGACGGTATCCTACGAGCAGTACTTC. Protein sequence: CSVGGGTVSYEQYF.

The chain links TRBV24-1 to TRBJ2-7; 7 bases line up with TRBD1. The V and J ends lost 8 bases and 2 bases, in that order; junction bases with no gene match: 8. This CDR3 is built from 14 residues. Germline CDR1 and CDR2: KGHDR and SFDVKD. The CDR3 region has the DNA TGTGCCACCACCCTGACAGGGATCCCCTACGAGCAGTACTTC. Encoded protein: CATTLTGIPYEQYF.

The rearrangement links TRBV11-3 to TRBJ2-3; 10 bases are shared with TRBD2. CDR3 length: 15 residues. The junction had 4 bases not matched to a gene; V was cut back by 5 bases and J by 2 bases. The germline gives CDR1 SGHNT, CDR2 YENEEA. The CDR3 nucleotides are TGTGCCAGCAGCACCGGGACTAGCGACACAGATACGCAGTATTTT. Translated: CASSTGTSDTDTQYF.

The chain couples TRBV7-3 to TRBJ2-7; no definite D call. This CDR3 is 13 amino acids long. Germline CDR1 is SGHTA and CDR2 is FQGTGA. The germline V and J ends were trimmed by 0 bases and 5 bases, with 8 bases remaining between them. CDR3 nucleotides: TGTGCCAGCAGCTTAACTCCGTCGAACGAGCAGTACTTC. This encodes CASSLTPSNEQYF.

The chain links TRBV10-3 to TRBJ1-2, with D possibly TRBD1 on 5 matching bases. Germline V lookup: CDR1 ENHRY, CDR2 SYGVKD. V lost 6 bases, J lost 5 bases, and 13 bases lay in between. The CDR3 runs 13 residues. CDR3 sequence: CAISPGGPYGYTF. The CDR3 DNA follows: TGTGCCATCAGCCCCGGGGGTCCGTATGGCTACACCTTC.

In this sample, this clone turned up once. The DNA for the CDR3 is TGTGCCAGCAGAATCCTGGGACATCCACGGCTGTATAATGGCTACACCTTC. This codes for CASRILGHPRLYNGYTF. The rearrangement links TRBV5-4 to TRBJ1-2; TRBD1 is a possible D gene (6 bases). The V end was cut by 5 bases, the J end by 6 bases, with 26 bases between. Germline assignment: CDR1 SGHNT and CDR2 YYREEE (reference sequence). The CDR3 has 17 residues.

The chain is built from TRBV28 and TRBJ1-1; the match to TRBD1 covers 12 bases. With 8 bases clipped from V and 10 bases from J, the junction kept 14 bases outside the gene matches. From germline, CDR1 is MDHEN and CDR2 SYDVKM. The CDR3 loop spans 15 amino acids. This chain's CDR3 is CASADRDRGPFGAFF. The DNA of the CDR3 is TGTGCCAGCGCAGACCGGGACAGGGGGCCGTTTGGAGCTTTCTTT.

V is TRBV7-8 and J is TRBJ1-5; no clear D. Trimming cost V 5 bases and J 7 bases, with 9 bases left between them. Per germline, CDR1 SGHVS and CDR2 FQNEAQ. This CDR3 comprises 12 residues. Here the CDR3 DNA reads TGTGCCAGCAGCCAACCGGGGCAGCCCCAGCATTTT. Its protein is CASSQPGQPQHF. The full variable domain, with the rest looked up from reference TRBV7-8 and TRBJ1-5, is GAGVSQSPRYKVAKRGQDVALRCDPISGHVSLFWYQQALGQGPEFLTYFQNEAQLDKSGLPSDRFFAERPEGSVSTLKIQRTQQEDSAVYLCASSQPGQPQHFGDGTRLSIL.

The V call is TRBV5-1, the J call TRBJ1-1; unclear D gene. The CDR3 sequence is 15 residues long. The V gene's germline CDR1 is SGHRS and CDR2 YFSETQ. The V end was cut by 5 bases, the J end by 3 bases, with 17 bases between. The CDR3 nucleotides read TGCGCCAGCAGACTCGTCCCTGGAGAGGACACTGAAGCTTTCTTT. It yields the protein CASRLVPGEDTEAFF.

The chain employs TRBV19 and TRBJ1-6; TRBD1 aligns across 7 bases. The CDR3 sequence is 15 residues long. CDR1 and CDR2 (germline): LNHDA, SQIVND (reference sequence). J lost 9 bases, V lost 5 bases, and 10 bases had no gene match. The CDR3 nucleotides are TGTGCCAGTAGTGTGACGAGGGGGCGAGGTTCACCCCTCCACTTT. This encodes CASSVTRGRGSPLHF.

The chain joins TRBV28 to TRBJ1-4; possible D gene TRBD1, 6 bases. The ends were cut back, 6 bases at V and 4 bases at J, with 9 bases in the middle. The germline V gene has CDR1 MDHEN and CDR2 SYDVKM. This CDR3 has 13 residues. CDR3 residues: CASRDSNNEKLFF. The CDR3 DNA reads as TGTGCCAGCAGGGACAGCAATAATGAAAAACTGTTTTTT.

The V gene is TRBV28, the J gene TRBJ1-3; D gene ambiguous. The CDR3 has 12 amino acids. With 7 bases removed from V and 4 bases from J, the gap between germline ends came to 8 bases. The V gene's germline CDR1 is MDHEN and CDR2 SYDVKM. The CDR3 spells CASIQRGNTIYF. In nucleotides, the CDR3 is TGTGCCAGCATACAAAGGGGAAACACCATATATTTT. The full variable domain, in which reference TRBV28 and TRBJ1-3 provide the parts outside the CDR3, is DVKVTQSSRYLVKRTGEKVFLECVQDMDHENMFWYRQDPGLGLRLIYFSYDVKMKEKGDIPEGYSVSREKKERFSLILESASTNQTSMYLCASIQRGNTIYFGEGSWLTVV.

The chain employs TRBV7-2 and TRBJ2-2; D tentatively fits TRBD1 or TRBD2 (5 bases each). V gave up 5 bases and J gave up 1 base, with 14 bases separating them. The CDR3 has 16 residues. Germline V gene lookup returns CDR1 SGHTA and CDR2 FQGNSA. CDR3 loop: CASSLTGTQNTGELFF. The CDR3 nucleotides read TGTGCCAGCAGCCTCACCGGGACCCAGAACACCGGGGAGCTGTTTTTT.

V is TRBV3-1 (or the pseudogene TRBV3-2) and J is TRBJ1-1, with no clear D. With 3 bases removed from V and 3 bases from J, the gap between germline ends came to 5 bases. Germline CDR1 reads LGHDT; CDR2 reads YNNKEL (reference sequence). This CDR3 spans 12 amino acids. CDR3 in amino acids: CASSHEYTEAFF. The CDR3 coding sequence is TGTGCCAGCAGCCATGAGTACACTGAAGCTTTCTTT.

The V gene is TRBV30, the J gene TRBJ2-1; 9 positions agree with TRBD2. Germline V CDR1 and CDR2: GTSNPN, SVGIG (reference sequence). Trimming at V came to 7 bases and at J to 7 bases, leaving 11 bases not matched to a gene. The CDR3 spans 14 residues. The CDR3 region has the DNA TGTGCCTTATCCAGGGGACTAGCTTTAAATGAGCAGTTCTTC. It specifies CALSRGLALNEQFF.

The J gene is TRBJ2-2, the V gene TRBV11-1; perhaps TRBD1 as D (6 bases). This CDR3 is built from 13 residues. V lost 4 bases to trimming and J lost 7 bases, with 10 bases between them. Germline assignment: CDR1 SGHAT and CDR2 FQDESV (reference sequence). The DNA for the CDR3 is TGTGCCAGCAGCTCAGACAGGCACGGGGAGCTGTTTTTT. Residues: CASSSDRHGELFF.

This clone has more than one count but fewer than ten. This sequence joins TRBV24-1 and TRBJ1-2, with a tentative D call TRBD1 (5 bases). The germline CDR1 and CDR2 sequences are KGHDR and SFDVKD. Trimming removed 0 bases at V and 5 bases at J, with 15 bases between. The CDR3 is made up of 16 amino acids. This CDR3 is CATSDLLPGGVYGYTF. The CDR3 DNA reads as TGTGCCACCAGTGATTTGCTGCCCGGGGGAGTGTATGGCTACACCTTC.

The chain carries TRBV21-1 and TRBJ2-7; TRBD2 reflects the table's D call only, with no check against the DNA. TRBV21-1 is termed a pseudogene. The CDR3 runs to 14 residues. Written as DNA, the CDR3 is TGTGCCAGCAGCAAGGCGACTAGCGGCTACGAGCAGTACTTC. It specifies CASSKATSGYEQYF.

Only one count was recorded for this clone. The chain uses TRBV9 and TRBJ2-7; TRBD2 matches 15 bases. The CDR3 runs 15 residues. Germline trimming cut 3 bases from V and 6 bases from J; bases unmatched to any gene: 4. Germline assignment: CDR1 SGDLS and CDR2 YYNGEE. The CDR3 nucleotides are TGTGCCAGCAGCGACACGGGACTAGCGGGAGGCGAGCAGTACTTC. Translated: CASSDTGLAGGEQYF.

This clone appeared once. This chain uses TRBV7-8 with TRBJ2-1; D remains ambiguous. Looked up from germline, CDR1 is SGHVS and CDR2 is FQNEAQ. The CDR3 has 16 residues. V lost 5 bases and J lost 1, with 15 bases in between. The CDR3 loop is CASSIVVSGSYNEQFF. CDR3 DNA: TGTGCCAGCAGCATAGTGGTTTCCGGGTCCTACAATGAGCAGTTCTTC.

The chain is built from TRBV28 and TRBJ1-6, with TRBD1 as a possible D gene (6 bases). The CDR3 length is 14 residues. Trimming stripped 4 bases from V and 9 bases from J, with 13 bases between. In germline, CDR1 is MDHEN, CDR2 SYDVKM. The CDR3 region has the DNA TGTGCCAGCAGTTCCAGGGGATTCGCTTCACCCCTCCACTTT. This gives the protein CASSSRGFASPLHF. The full variable domain, with the rest looked up from reference TRBV28 and TRBJ1-6, is DVKVTQSSRYLVKRTGEKVFLECVQDMDHENMFWYRQDPGLGLRLIYFSYDVKMKEKGDIPEGYSVSREKKERFSLILESASTNQTSMYLCASSSRGFASPLHFGNGTRLTVT.

This rearrangement joins TRBV5-1 to TRBJ1-4, with TRBD1 matching 9 bases. Looked up from germline, CDR1 is SGHRS and CDR2 is YFSETQ. The CDR3 runs 18 residues. V was clipped by 3 bases and J by 1 base; unmatched bases: 10. CDR3: CASSSGQGLTITNEKLFF. The CDR3 bases are TGCGCCAGCAGCTCCGGACAGGGGCTTACAATAACTAATGAAAAACTGTTTTTT.

The chain uses TRBV7-2 and TRBJ2-7; D assignment may be TRBD1 or TRBD2 (7 bases each). Trimming cost V 6 bases and J 1 base, with 13 bases left between them. Germline CDR1 SGHTA, CDR2 FQGNSA. The CDR3 sequence is 14 residues long. CDR3 protein: CASRRGTASYEQYF. The CDR3 DNA reads TGTGCCAGCAGGCGGGGGACAGCTTCCTACGAGCAGTACTTC.